These T cell receptor beta chains were read from a single sample in a study of OX40 agonist ivuxolimab in advanced cancers. Sequencing used immunoSEQ multiplex PCR; TCRdb keeps in-frame clones, though not all of them. The data contain 100,000 or so clones, 88% of them seen just once; the ten biggest clones take up 0.82%. The source was CD4+ or CD8+ T cells sorted from blood, collected in a trial of the OX40 agonist ivuxolimab. The source is an adult with an advanced solid tumor such as melanoma, head and neck, liver or kidney cancer. CDR3s include the opening cysteine and the closing phenylalanine or tryptophan. D genes are given only for firm matches. A row's size may be missing; if present it is once, few, many or a size class.

TGTGCCAGCAGCCAGGGGGCGGGGGGTTCCTCCCATGAGCAGTTCTTC	CASSQGAGGSSHEQFF	TRBV5-4	.	.	TRBJ2-1
TGTGCCAGCAGTTACTCCCCTAGCACAGATACGCAGTATTTT	CASSYSPSTDTQYF	TRBV6-5	.	.	TRBJ2-3
TGTGCCAGCAGCGCTCGACTCGCTGAGCAGTTCTTC	CASSARLAEQFF	TRBV5-6	.	.	TRBJ2-1
TGCAGTGCTCCTGGGGGGGAAGTGCAGTACTTC	CSAPGGEVQYF	TRBV20-1	TRBD2	.	TRBJ2-7
TGTGCCAGCATATCGCAGGGGGCGAGTACTGAAGCTTTCTTT	CASISQGASTEAFF	TRBV2	TRBD1	.	TRBJ1-1
TGTGCCAGCGAGGGGGGGGACAGATCAAACATTCAGTACTTC	CASEGGDRSNIQYF	TRBV5-8	.	.	TRBJ2-4
TGTGCCAGCAGTTACTTTGAAGGGGGCGGGAATGAGCAGTTCTTC	CASSYFEGGGNEQFF	TRBV6-6	TRBD1	.	TRBJ2-1
TGTGCCAGCAGTTTGGGTAACTACGAGCAGTACTTC	CASSLGNYEQYF	TRBV28	.	.	TRBJ2-7
TGTGCCAGCAGCCCTGGGGCCAGGGACTGGCATGAGCAGTTCTTC	CASSPGARDWHEQFF	TRBV7-9	.	.	TRBJ2-1
TGTGCCAGCAGCCGACCGGGACTAGGGGGCCAAGAGACCCAGTACTTC	CASSRPGLGGQETQYF	TRBV5-5	TRBD2	.	TRBJ2-5
TGTGCCGTCGGGAAGGGGAAAGGGACCCAAGAGACCCAGTACTTC	CAVGKGKGTQETQYF	TRBV19	.	.	TRBJ2-5
TGTGCCAGCAGTTGGGCAGATACGCAGTATTTT	CASSWADTQYF	TRBV6-6	.	.	TRBJ2-3
TGTGCCAGTAGTATGGGTGGGGAGAGGTCCCAGCATTTT	CASSMGGERSQHF	TRBV19	.	.	TRBJ1-5
TGTGCCAGCTCACCAGCTCCGGGGGAAGGTGGCTACACCTTC	CASSPAPGEGGYTF	TRBV18	.	.	TRBJ1-2
TGTGCCAGCTCACCCAGGGTACTAGCGGGAGGCCACAATGAGCAGTTCTTC	CASSPRVLAGGHNEQFF	TRBV18	TRBD2	.	TRBJ2-1
TGTGCCTGGGGGATCCCACGGACTAGGGGCCATGAGCAGTTCTTC	CAWGIPRTRGHEQFF	TRBV30	TRBD2	.	TRBJ2-1
TGTGCCAGCAGCTTACAGGGAGTGGGAACTGAAGCTTTCTTT	CASSLQGVGTEAFF	TRBV7-6	.	.	TRBJ1-1
TGTGCCAGCTGGGGGACGGCTTACAATGAGCAGTTCTTC	CASWGTAYNEQFF	TRBV27	.	.	TRBJ2-1
TGCGCCAGCAGCCGAGGCCATTCTAGCGGAGACAATGAGCAGTTCTTC	CASSRGHSSGDNEQFF	TRBV4-1	TRBD2	.	TRBJ2-1
TGTGCCAGCAGTGAAGGAGAGACCCAGTACTTC	CASSEGETQYF	TRBV2	.	.	TRBJ2-5
TGCGCCAGCAGTGAGTCGCTAGCGGGGGTAAAATACTTC	CASSESLAGVKYF	TRBV10-1	TRBD2	.	TRBJ2-4
TGTGCCAGCAGCCCCGGGACTAGCGGTTTCAATGAGCAGTTCTTC	CASSPGTSGFNEQFF	TRBV11-3	TRBD2	.	TRBJ2-1
TGTGCCAGCAGCGTTGGGACCGCTGAAAAACTGTTTTTT	CASSVGTAEKLFF	TRBV9	.	once	TRBJ1-4
TGTGCCAGCAGCCCTCGTGGGGGGGCCAACGTCCTGACTTTC	CASSPRGGANVLTF	TRBV13	.	medium-sized	TRBJ2-6
TGTGCCAGCGGCCCAACGGGACTATACACCGGGGAGCTGTTTTTT	CASGPTGLYTGELFF	TRBV7-2	TRBD2	.	TRBJ2-2
TGCGCCAGCAGCTTGGGTGGGACTAGCACAGATACGCAGTATTTT	CASSLGGTSTDTQYF	TRBV5-1	.	once	TRBJ2-3
TGTGCCAGCAGCCCAGGGGGGGGACGGATGAGGGGTGAGCAGTTCTTC	CASSPGGGRMRGEQFF	TRBV27	.	.	TRBJ2-1
TGTGCCAGCAGCGTAGAAATTTGGGGAGCGTCGGGGGACTACACCTTC	CASSVEIWGASGDYTF	TRBV9	.	.	TRBJ1-2
TGTGCCAGCACCTGGAGGGGGGGATTTTACACTGAAGCTTTCTTT	CASTWRGGFYTEAFF	TRBV28	.	.	TRBJ1-1
TGTGCCAGCAGCTTACGGGAGAAGAATGAGCAGTTCTTC	CASSLREKNEQFF	TRBV7-9	.	.	TRBJ2-1
TGTGCCAGTAGTCCTACGGCACCTAGCAATCAGCCCCAGCATTTT	CASSPTAPSNQPQHF	TRBV19	.	.	TRBJ1-5
TGTGCCAGCAGCCAAGCCACCCGGGATCCGCAGTATTTT	CASSQATRDPQYF	TRBV14	.	.	TRBJ2-3
TGTGCCAGCAGTTTCCTGGACCTCCGGGACAGAAAAAATGAAAAACTGTTTTTT	CASSFLDLRDRKNEKLFF	TRBV28	TRBD1	few	TRBJ1-4
TGTGCCAGCAGTTTAGGGGAAGAGACCCAGTACTTC	CASSLGEETQYF	TRBV28	.	.	TRBJ2-5
TGTGCCAGCAGCCCAGGCGGGAATCAGCCCCAGCATTTT	CASSPGGNQPQHF	TRBV9	.	.	TRBJ1-5
TGTGCCAGCACCTACGGACTAGCGGGAGGTCACGATGAGCAGTTCTTC	CASTYGLAGGHDEQFF	TRBV6-6	TRBD2	.	TRBJ2-1
TGTGCCAGCAGCTTAGGAGGGGCTGGCACTGAAGCTTTCTTT	CASSLGGAGTEAFF	TRBV7-9	.	.	TRBJ1-1
TGTGCCAGTAGTATCAAGTTTCAAGAGACCCAGTACTTC	CASSIKFQETQYF	TRBV19	.	.	TRBJ2-5
TGTGCCAGCAGCCGGAGAGAGGACGACTACGAGCAGTACTTC	CASSRREDDYEQYF	TRBV16	.	.	TRBJ2-7
TGTGCCAGCAAACCAATCCTTGGGACTAGAGCTTTCTTT	CASKPILGTRAFF	TRBV6-5	.	.	TRBJ1-1
TGCAGTGATGGCACCAACTATGGCTACACCTTC	CSDGTNYGYTF	TRBV20-1	.	.	TRBJ1-2
TGCGCCAGCAGCTTGCAGGGCCTCGACACTGAAGCTTTCTTT	CASSLQGLDTEAFF	TRBV5-1	.	.	TRBJ1-1
TGTGCCAGCAGTTTCGGGCCCCACACAGATACGCAGTATTTT	CASSFGPHTDTQYF	TRBV5-5	.	.	TRBJ2-3
TGCGCCAGCAGCTTGGCACCGGGCTCCTACAATGAGCAGTTCTTC	CASSLAPGSYNEQFF	TRBV5-1	.	.	TRBJ2-1
TGTGCCAGCAGCCCCCGTCGGGGTTCCGGGAACAATGAGCAGTTCTTC	CASSPRRGSGNNEQFF	TRBV7-9	.	.	TRBJ2-1
TGTGCCAGCAGCTTAGTTGGGACCGCTCTGGCGAACACTGAAGCTTTCTTT	CASSLVGTALANTEAFF	TRBV7-2	.	.	TRBJ1-1
TGTGCCTGGAGTAACCAAGGGATCCGGGCTTTCTTT	CAWSNQGIRAFF	TRBV30	.	.	TRBJ1-1
TGTGCCTGGAGTGTAGGGACAGGTCTCCTCGAGCAGTACTTC	CAWSVGTGLLEQYF	TRBV30	TRBD1	.	TRBJ2-7
TGCGCCAGCAGCCTCGGACAGGGGGCAGATACGCAGTATTTT	CASSLGQGADTQYF	TRBV5-1	TRBD1	.	TRBJ2-3
TGTGCCAGCAGCCCCGCGACGGGACAGGGGGGAAAGCAGTACTTC	CASSPATGQGGKQYF	TRBV7-9	TRBD1	.	TRBJ2-7
TGCGCCAGCAGCTTAGGCGGGTTCCAAGAGACCCAGTACTTC	CASSLGGFQETQYF	TRBV5-1	.	.	TRBJ2-5
TGTGCCAGTAGTCAACAGGGGCCGGGCACTGAAGCTTTCTTT	CASSQQGPGTEAFF	TRBV19	TRBD1	.	TRBJ1-1
TGCAGCGTTTCCGGGGGAGCGGGAGAGGTAGACGAGCAGTACTTC	CSVSGGAGEVDEQYF	TRBV29-1	TRBD2	few	TRBJ2-7
TGTGCCAGCAGCTTCCTGAGAGATGAGTTAGTTGATACGCAGTATTTT	CASSFLRDELVDTQYF	TRBV5-5	.	.	TRBJ2-3